Listed below are T cell receptor beta chains from one sample, sequenced in a study of T cells in localized non-small cell lung cancer. Profiled with immunoSEQ multiplex PCR; TCRdb holds only in-frame clones, not every one. The sample consists of about 78,000 clones, approximately 85% of them appearing once. The sample here was peripheral blood, taken before any cancer treatment. The source of these receptors is a man aged 40 to 70 with stage I lung adenocarcinoma. CDR3s include the opening cysteine and the closing phenylalanine or tryptophan. Fields, in order: D gene, clone size, J gene, V gene, CDR3 protein, CDR3 DNA. A D gene is named only where the DNA matches it firmly. Expanded clones are given a class, and other clones once, few, many or no size at all.

D: -
size: -
J: TRBJ2-7
V: TRBV7-9
CDR3: CASSLPGHTYEQYF
DNA: TGTGCCAGCAGCTTACCGGGACATACCTACGAGCAGTACTTC

D: TRBD1
size: -
J: TRBJ1-3
V: TRBV27
CDR3: CASRKGGQAANSGNTIYF
DNA: TGTGCCAGCAGAAAAGGGGGACAGGCGGCCAACTCTGGAAACACCATATATTTT

D: TRBD2
size: -
J: TRBJ2-7
V: TRBV28
CDR3: CASSPPAGLAGGYEQYF
DNA: TGTGCCAGCAGCCCGCCCGCGGGACTAGCGGGAGGATACGAGCAGTACTTC

D: -
size: -
J: TRBJ1-2
V: TRBV6-4
CDR3: CASSPTVGSYGYTF
DNA: TGTGCCAGCAGCCCTACGGTGGGCAGCTATGGCTACACCTTC

D: TRBD2
size: -
J: TRBJ2-2
V: TRBV4-1
CDR3: CASSQDGGLAGTGELFF
DNA: TGCGCCAGCAGCCAAGATGGGGGACTAGCGGGTACCGGGGAGCTGTTTTTT

D: -
size: -
J: TRBJ1-2
V: TRBV2
CDR3: CASRGTLTSGYTF
DNA: TGTGCCAGCCGAGGGACTCTTACGAGTGGCTACACCTTC

D: TRBD2
size: -
J: TRBJ2-1
V: TRBV18
CDR3: CASSPPGSGSGLQFNEQFF
DNA: TGTGCCAGCTCACCACCGGGTAGCGGGAGCGGATTACAATTCAATGAGCAGTTCTTC

D: TRBD1
size: -
J: TRBJ2-4
V: TRBV30
CDR3: CAWSAGGKNIQYF
DNA: TGTGCCTGGAGTGCAGGGGGTAAAAACATTCAGTACTTC

D: -
size: -
J: TRBJ1-4
V: TRBV6-5
CDR3: CASSSGTTEKLFF
DNA: TGTGCCAGCAGCTCCGGGACAACCGAAAAACTGTTTTTT

D: -
size: -
J: TRBJ1-3
V: TRBV19
CDR3: CASSLLDAIGRNTIYF
DNA: TGTGCCAGTTCTCTCCTGGACGCGATCGGGAGAAACACCATATATTTT

D: -
size: once
J: TRBJ2-1
V: TRBV27
CDR3: CASTTSYNEQFF
DNA: TGTGCCTCGACGACTTCCTACAATGAGCAGTTCTTC

D: TRBD1
size: few
J: TRBJ1-2
V: TRBV5-1
CDR3: CASSLEGQSNYGYTF
DNA: TGCGCCAGCAGCTTGGAGGGACAGTCAAACTATGGCTACACCTTC

D: TRBD1
size: -
J: TRBJ2-7
V: TRBV5-1
CDR3: CASSLGAGGRDEQYF
DNA: TGCGCCAGCAGCTTGGGAGCAGGGGGCCGGGACGAGCAGTACTTC

D: TRBD2
size: once
J: TRBJ2-3
V: TRBV4-1
CDR3: CASSQDGTSGSTDTQYF
DNA: TGCGCCAGCAGCCAAGATGGGACTAGCGGGAGCACAGATACGCAGTATTTT

D: -
size: -
J: TRBJ1-1
V: TRBV28
CDR3: CASSLPDQGNWNTEAFF
DNA: TGTGCCAGCAGTTTGCCCGATCAGGGGAATTGGAACACTGAAGCTTTCTTT

D: -
size: -
J: TRBJ2-7
V: TRBV12-5
CDR3: CASGSQGPGEQYF
DNA: TGTGCTAGTGGCTCGCAGGGCCCGGGCGAGCAGTACTTC

D: TRBD2
size: few
J: TRBJ2-1
V: TRBV7-8
CDR3: CASSLMGTSGRIYEQFF
DNA: TGTGCCAGCAGCTTAATGGGGACTAGCGGGAGGATCTATGAGCAGTTCTTC

D: TRBD1
size: -
J: TRBJ1-1
V: TRBV18
CDR3: CASSPVGQGMNTEAFF
DNA: TGTGCCAGCTCACCAGTGGGACAGGGGATGAACACTGAAGCTTTCTTT

D: TRBD2
size: once
J: TRBJ2-3
V: TRBV7-2
CDR3: CASSPLLAGVTTDTQYF
DNA: TGTGCCAGCAGCCCGCTACTAGCGGGAGTAACTACAGATACGCAGTATTTT

D: TRBD2
size: -
J: TRBJ2-1
V: TRBV27
CDR3: CASSWDLGGRIDEQFF
DNA: TGTGCCAGCAGTTGGGACTTGGGCGGGAGGATCGATGAGCAGTTCTTC

D: TRBD1
size: -
J: TRBJ2-4
V: TRBV7-3
CDR3: CASSLTAGADGQGARIQYF
DNA: TGTGCCAGCAGCTTAACGGCAGGGGCGGATGGACAGGGGGCCCGGATTCAGTACTTC

D: TRBD1
size: -
J: TRBJ1-5
V: TRBV5-4
CDR3: CATSRDRRQPQHF
DNA: TGTGCTACTTCCCGGGACAGAAGGCAGCCCCAGCATTTT

D: -
size: few
J: TRBJ1-2
V: TRBV2
CDR3: CASSEAQGGDGYTF
DNA: TGTGCCAGCAGTGAAGCGCAGGGAGGGGATGGCTACACCTTC

D: -
size: -
J: TRBJ2-7
V: TRBV28
CDR3: CASSLVRGFQQYF
DNA: TGTGCCAGCAGTTTAGTGAGAGGATTCCAGCAGTACTTC

D: -
size: -
J: TRBJ2-5
V: TRBV5-4
CDR3: CASSFRGTETQYF
DNA: TGTGCCAGCAGCTTTCGCGGGACGGAGACCCAGTACTTC

D: -
size: -
J: TRBJ2-7
V: TRBV7-8
CDR3: CASSLVARGPSYEQYF
DNA: TGTGCCAGCAGCTTAGTGGCCAGGGGACCATCCTACGAGCAGTACTTC

D: -
size: -
J: TRBJ2-2
V: TRBV7-2
CDR3: CASSLATGELFF
DNA: TGTGCCAGCAGCTTAGCGACCGGGGAGCTGTTTTTT

D: -
size: -
J: TRBJ1-5
V: TRBV19
CDR3: CASNRAGAIPQHF
DNA: TGTGCCAGTAATCGGGCAGGGGCAATACCCCAGCATTTT

D: TRBD2
size: -
J: TRBJ2-1
V: TRBV19
CDR3: CATGRLSGGFSSYNEQFF
DNA: TGTGCCACTGGCAGGTTGAGCGGGGGTTTTAGCTCCTACAATGAGCAGTTCTTC

D: -
size: -
J: TRBJ2-7
V: TRBV6-1
CDR3: CASSAGYEQYF
DNA: TGTGCCAGCAGCGCTGGCTACGAGCAGTACTTC

D: -
size: -
J: TRBJ2-1
V: TRBV15
CDR3: CATSKNGLALDDNEQFF
DNA: TGTGCCACCAGCAAAAACGGCCTGGCACTAGACGACAATGAGCAGTTCTTC

D: TRBD2
size: once
J: TRBJ2-3
V: TRBV7-2
CDR3: CASSYARGGTDTQYF
DNA: TGTGCCAGCAGCTATGCGCGGGGGGGCACAGATACGCAGTATTTT

D: TRBD1
size: -
J: TRBJ2-5
V: TRBV5-4
CDR3: CASSPSGQVQETQYF
DNA: TGTGCCAGCAGCCCATCCGGACAGGTCCAAGAGACCCAGTACTTC

D: TRBD1
size: -
J: TRBJ2-3
V: TRBV29-1
CDR3: CSVDKRQGADTQYF
DNA: TGCAGCGTTGACAAAAGACAGGGAGCAGATACGCAGTATTTT

D: -
size: -
J: TRBJ2-1
V: TRBV7-7
CDR3: CASSWTLSSYNEQFF
DNA: TGTGCTAGCAGCTGGACCCTGAGCTCCTACAATGAGCAGTTCTTC

D: -
size: -
J: TRBJ2-3
V: TRBV19
CDR3: CASSIFLTDTQYF
DNA: TGTGCCAGTAGTATATTCCTCACAGATACGCAGTATTTT

D: TRBD2
size: -
J: TRBJ2-1
V: TRBV27
CDR3: CASSRKISGSSYNEQFF
DNA: TGTGCCAGCAGTAGAAAGATTAGCGGGAGCTCCTACAATGAGCAGTTCTTC

D: -
size: -
J: TRBJ2-7
V: TRBV28
CDR3: CASSPAAGSSYEQYF
DNA: TGTGCCAGCAGCCCCGCGGCAGGGAGCTCCTACGAGCAGTACTTC

D: TRBD1
size: -
J: TRBJ2-5
V: TRBV5-8
CDR3: CASSGGTGDEETQYF
DNA: TGTGCCAGCAGCGGGGGGACAGGAGATGAAGAGACCCAGTACTTC

D: TRBD1
size: -
J: TRBJ1-6
V: TRBV19
CDR3: CASSLGQGRSPLHF
DNA: TGTGCCAGTAGTTTGGGACAGGGACGTTCACCCCTCCACTTT

D: TRBD1
size: -
J: TRBJ1-5
V: TRBV7-2
CDR3: CASSIQGGQPQHF
DNA: TGTGCCAGCAGCATCCAGGGGGGACAGCCCCAGCATTTT

D: -
size: -
J: TRBJ1-2
V: TRBV9
CDR3: CASTPGAGYGYTF
DNA: TGTGCCAGCACGCCGGGGGCTGGCTATGGCTACACCTTC

D: TRBD2
size: -
J: TRBJ2-3
V: TRBV2
CDR3: CATLAGGPGDTQYF
DNA: TGTGCCACCTTAGCGGGAGGGCCTGGAGATACGCAGTATTTT

D: TRBD2
size: -
J: TRBJ2-5
V: TRBV12-5
CDR3: CASGRGLAEETQYF
DNA: TGTGCTAGTGGTCGGGGTCTAGCGGAAGAGACCCAGTACTTC

D: -
size: few
J: TRBJ1-5
V: TRBV9
CDR3: CASSVGRGGQPQHF
DNA: TGTGCCAGCAGCGTAGGGAGGGGAGGTCAGCCCCAGCATTTT

D: TRBD2
size: -
J: TRBJ2-2
V: TRBV9
CDR3: CASSATGLADASNTGELFF
DNA: TGTGCCAGCAGCGCTACCGGACTAGCTGACGCTTCGAACACCGGGGAGCTGTTTTTT

D: TRBD1
size: -
J: TRBJ1-2
V: TRBV9
CDR3: CASSVAGTGGYTF
DNA: TGTGCCAGCAGCGTCGCAGGGACAGGTGGCTACACCTTC

D: TRBD2
size: -
J: TRBJ2-7
V: TRBV2
CDR3: CASSPGLAGGALSYEQYF
DNA: TGTGCCAGCAGTCCGGGACTAGCGGGGGGGGCACTCTCCTACGAGCAGTACTTC

D: -
size: -
J: TRBJ2-3
V: TRBV7-3
CDR3: CASSLIDPADTQYF
DNA: TGTGCCAGCAGCTTAATCGACCCCGCGGATACGCAGTATTTT

D: -
size: few
J: TRBJ2-5
V: TRBV7-2
CDR3: CASSLQETQYF
DNA: TGTGCCAGCAGCTTACAAGAGACCCAGTACTTC

D: -
size: -
J: TRBJ2-7
V: TRBV7-9
CDR3: CASSPDSSYEQYF
DNA: TGTGCCAGCAGCCCCGACAGTTCCTACGAGCAGTACTTC

D: -
size: -
J: TRBJ1-3
V: TRBV7-2
CDR3: CASSNWAAAGNTIYF
DNA: TGTGCCAGCAGCAATTGGGCCGCGGCCGGAAACACCATATATTTT

D: -
size: -
J: TRBJ1-1
V: TRBV7-2
CDR3: CASSSGYLNTEAFF
DNA: TGTGCCAGCAGCTCGGGTTACCTGAACACTGAAGCTTTCTTT